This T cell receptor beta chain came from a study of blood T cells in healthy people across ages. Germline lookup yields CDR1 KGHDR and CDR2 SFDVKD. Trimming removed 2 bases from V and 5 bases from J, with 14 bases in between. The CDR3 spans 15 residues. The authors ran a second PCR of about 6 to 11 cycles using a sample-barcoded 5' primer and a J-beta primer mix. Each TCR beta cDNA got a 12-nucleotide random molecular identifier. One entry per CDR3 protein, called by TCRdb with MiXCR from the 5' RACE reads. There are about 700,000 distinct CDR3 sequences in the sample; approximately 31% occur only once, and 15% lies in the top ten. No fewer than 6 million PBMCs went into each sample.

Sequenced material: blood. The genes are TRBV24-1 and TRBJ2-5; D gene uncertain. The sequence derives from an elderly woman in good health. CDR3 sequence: CATSDSTRPGETQYF. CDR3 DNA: TGTGCCACCAGTGATTCTACCCGTCCCGGGGAGACCCAGTACTTC.